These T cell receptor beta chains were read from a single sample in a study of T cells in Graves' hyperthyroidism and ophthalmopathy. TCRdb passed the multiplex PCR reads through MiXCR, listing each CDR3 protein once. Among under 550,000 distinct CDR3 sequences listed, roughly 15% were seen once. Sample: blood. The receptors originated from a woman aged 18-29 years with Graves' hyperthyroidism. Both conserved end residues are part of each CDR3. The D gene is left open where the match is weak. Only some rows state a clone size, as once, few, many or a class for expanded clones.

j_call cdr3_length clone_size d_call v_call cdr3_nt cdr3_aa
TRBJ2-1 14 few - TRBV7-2 TGTGCCAGCAGCTTAGGACCCGGCTACAATGAGCAGTTCTTC CASSLGPGYNEQFF
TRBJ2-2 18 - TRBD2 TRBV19 TGTGCCAGTAGTATAGAAGCGGGAGCCCTCGGGGGCACCGGGGAGCTGTTTTTT CASSIEAGALGGTGELFF
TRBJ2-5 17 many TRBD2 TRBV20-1 TGCAGTGCTCAGTACCCGGGACTAGCGGTCACACAAGAGACCCAGTACTTC CSAQYPGLAVTQETQYF
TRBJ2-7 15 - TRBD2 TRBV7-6 TGTGCCAGCAGCAGGCCACTAGCGGGAGCCTACGAGCAGTACTTC CASSRPLAGAYEQYF
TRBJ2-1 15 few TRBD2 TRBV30 TGTGCCTGGAGTGTTTCCAGCGGGAGTTTCCATGAGCAGTTCTTC CAWSVSSGSFHEQFF
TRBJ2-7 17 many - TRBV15 TGTGCCACCAGCAGAGATTTTGGGACAATAACTAGCTACGAGCAGTACTTC CATSRDFGTITSYEQYF
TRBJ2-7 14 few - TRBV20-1 TGCAGTGCTAGAGCGACAGGAGATTACTACGAGCAGTACTTC CSARATGDYYEQYF
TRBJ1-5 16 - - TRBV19 TGTGCCAGTAGTATAAGGAGTTTGCTTAGCAATCAGCCCCAGCATTTT CASSIRSLLSNQPQHF
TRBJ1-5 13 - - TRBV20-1 TGCAGTGTTAGGTACGGTAGCAATCAGCCCCAGCATTTT CSVRYGSNQPQHF
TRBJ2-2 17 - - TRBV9 TGTGCCAGCAGCGTAGGACCTAAATCGGTTAACACCGGGGAGCTGTTTTTT CASSVGPKSVNTGELFF
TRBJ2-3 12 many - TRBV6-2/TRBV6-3 TGTGCCAGCAGCCTAGCAACAGATACGCAGTATTTT CASSLATDTQYF
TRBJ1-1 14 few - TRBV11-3 TGTGCCAGCAGCTTACAGGGGCTCGACACTGAAGCTTTCTTT CASSLQGLDTEAFF
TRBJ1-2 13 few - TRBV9 TGTGCCAGCAGCGTAGTGGCAGCCGTCGGCTACACCTTC CASSVVAAVGYTF
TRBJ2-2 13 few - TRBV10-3 TGTGCCATCAGTGAGTCTGTGAACGGGGAGCCGTTTTTT CAISESVNGEPFF